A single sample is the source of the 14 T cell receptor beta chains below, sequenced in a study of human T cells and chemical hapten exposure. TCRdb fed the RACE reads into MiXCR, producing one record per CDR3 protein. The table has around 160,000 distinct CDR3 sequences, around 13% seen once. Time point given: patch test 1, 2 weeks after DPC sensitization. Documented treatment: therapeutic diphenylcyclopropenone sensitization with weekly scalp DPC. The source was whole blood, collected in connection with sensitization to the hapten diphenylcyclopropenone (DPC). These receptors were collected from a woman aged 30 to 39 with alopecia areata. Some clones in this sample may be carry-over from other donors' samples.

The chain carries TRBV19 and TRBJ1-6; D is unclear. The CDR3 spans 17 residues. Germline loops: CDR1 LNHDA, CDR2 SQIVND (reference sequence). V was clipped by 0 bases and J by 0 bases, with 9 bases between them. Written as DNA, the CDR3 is TGTGCCAGTAGTATAGATCTTGGGAGCTCCTATAATTCACCCCTCCACTTT. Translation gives CASSIDLGSSYNSPLHF.

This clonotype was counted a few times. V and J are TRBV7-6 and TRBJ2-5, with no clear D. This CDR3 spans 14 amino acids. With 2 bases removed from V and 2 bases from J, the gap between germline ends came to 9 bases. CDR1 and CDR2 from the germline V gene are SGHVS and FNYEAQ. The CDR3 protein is CASSLSGGQETQYF. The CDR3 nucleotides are TGTGCCAGCAGCTTAAGTGGTGGTCAAGAGACCCAGTACTTC.

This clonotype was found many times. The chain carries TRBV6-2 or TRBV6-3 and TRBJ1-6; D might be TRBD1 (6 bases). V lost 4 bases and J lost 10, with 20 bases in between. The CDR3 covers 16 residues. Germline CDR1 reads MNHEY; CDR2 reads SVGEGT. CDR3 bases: TGTGCCAGCAGTTTCCCAGGGGAGTCCCTTCGATCACCCCTCCACTTT. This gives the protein CASSFPGESLRSPLHF.

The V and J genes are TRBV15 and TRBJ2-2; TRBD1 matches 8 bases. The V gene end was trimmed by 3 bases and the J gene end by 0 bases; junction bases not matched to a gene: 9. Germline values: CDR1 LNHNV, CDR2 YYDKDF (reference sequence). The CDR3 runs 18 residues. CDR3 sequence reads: CATSRKPGQASNTGELFF. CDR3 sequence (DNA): TGTGCCACCAGCAGGAAACCGGGACAGGCATCGAACACCGGGGAGCTGTTTTTT.

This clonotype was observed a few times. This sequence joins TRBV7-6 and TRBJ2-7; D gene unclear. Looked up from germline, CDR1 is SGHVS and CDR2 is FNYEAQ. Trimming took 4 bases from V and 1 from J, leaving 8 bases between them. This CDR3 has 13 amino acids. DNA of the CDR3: TGTGCCAGCAGCTCCATAGGGTCCTACGAGCAGTACTTC. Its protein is CASSSIGSYEQYF.

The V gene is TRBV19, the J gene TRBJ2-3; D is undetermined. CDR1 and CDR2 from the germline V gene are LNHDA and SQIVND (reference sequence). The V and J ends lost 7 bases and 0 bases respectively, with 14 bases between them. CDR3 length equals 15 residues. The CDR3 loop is CASTRTDSSTDTQYF. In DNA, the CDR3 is TGTGCCAGTACCCGAACAGACTCTAGCACAGATACGCAGTATTTT.

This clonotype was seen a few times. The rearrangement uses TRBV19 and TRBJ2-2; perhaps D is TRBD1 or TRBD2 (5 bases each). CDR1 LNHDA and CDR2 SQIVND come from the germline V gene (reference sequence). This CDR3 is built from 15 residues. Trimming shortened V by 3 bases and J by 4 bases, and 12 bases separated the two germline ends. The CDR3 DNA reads TGTGCCAGTAGTATCGGGTGGGGGTTCACCGGGGAGCTGTTTTTT. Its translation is CASSIGWGFTGELFF.

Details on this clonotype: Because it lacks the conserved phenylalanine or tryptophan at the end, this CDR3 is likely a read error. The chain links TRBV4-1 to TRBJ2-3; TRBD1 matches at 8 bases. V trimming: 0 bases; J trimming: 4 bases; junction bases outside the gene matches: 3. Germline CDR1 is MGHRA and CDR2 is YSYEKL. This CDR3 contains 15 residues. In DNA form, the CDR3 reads TGCGCCAGCAGCCAAGAGGACAGGGATGCAGATACGCAGTATTCT. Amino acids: CASSQEDRDADTQYS.

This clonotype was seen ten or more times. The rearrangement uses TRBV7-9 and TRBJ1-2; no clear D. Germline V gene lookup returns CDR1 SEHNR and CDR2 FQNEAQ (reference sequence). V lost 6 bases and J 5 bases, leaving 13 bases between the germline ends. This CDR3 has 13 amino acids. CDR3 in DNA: TGTGCCAGCAGGGAAGGGCAAGGGTATGGCTACACCTTC. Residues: CASREGQGYGYTF.

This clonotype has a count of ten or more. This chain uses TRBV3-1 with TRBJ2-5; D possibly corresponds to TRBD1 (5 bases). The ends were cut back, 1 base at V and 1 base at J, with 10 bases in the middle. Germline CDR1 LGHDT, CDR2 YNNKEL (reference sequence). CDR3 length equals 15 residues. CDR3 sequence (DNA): TGTGCCAGCAGCCAAGTGGACACCTTCCAAGAGACCCAGTACTTC. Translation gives CASSQVDTFQETQYF.

CDR3 in amino acids: CASSDGRTSGANVLTF. DNA of the CDR3: TGTGCCAGCAGTGACGGACGCACCTCTGGGGCCAACGTCCTGACTTTC. The chain joins TRBV27 to TRBJ2-6; D call uncertain. This CDR3 spans 16 amino acids. V gave up 5 bases and J gave up 0 bases, with 11 bases separating them. CDR1 and CDR2 from the germline V gene are MNHEY and SMNVEV (reference sequence).

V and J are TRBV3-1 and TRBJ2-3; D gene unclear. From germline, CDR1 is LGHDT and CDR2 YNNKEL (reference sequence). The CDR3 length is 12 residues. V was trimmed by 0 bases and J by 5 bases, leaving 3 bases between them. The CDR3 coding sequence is TGTGCCAGCAGCCAAGACCGAGATACGCAGTATTTT. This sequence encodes CASSQDRDTQYF.

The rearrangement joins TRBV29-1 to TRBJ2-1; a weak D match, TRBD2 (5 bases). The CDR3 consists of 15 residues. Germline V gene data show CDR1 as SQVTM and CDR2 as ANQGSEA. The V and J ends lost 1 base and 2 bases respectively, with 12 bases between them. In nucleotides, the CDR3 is TGCAGCGTTGAAGCGGGTAGCGCCGCCTACAATGAGCAGTTCTTC. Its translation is CSVEAGSAAYNEQFF.

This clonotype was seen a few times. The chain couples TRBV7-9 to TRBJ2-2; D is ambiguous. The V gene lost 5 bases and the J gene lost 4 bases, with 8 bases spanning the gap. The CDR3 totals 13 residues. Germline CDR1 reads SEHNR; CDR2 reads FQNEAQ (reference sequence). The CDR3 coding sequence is TGTGCCAGCAGCGCTGTCGGCACCGGGGAGCTGTTTTTT. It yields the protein CASSAVGTGELFF.